A single sample gave rise to the 25 T cell receptor beta chains below, sequenced in a study of patients and donors after allogeneic stem cell transplantation. TCRdb recomputed calls from the RT-PCR reads with MiXCR, one row per CDR3 protein. The sample shows about 160,000 distinct CDR3 sequences, approximately 40% of them seen only once. Material for sequencing was blood, either unsorted or a sorted T cell fraction (not recorded which). These receptor sequences come from a human donor who was either an allogeneic HSCT recipient or a stem cell or donor lymphocyte infusion donor (not recorded which). It is not recorded whose cells these are; they may come from a transplant donor.

The chain recombines TRBV3-1 with TRBJ2-2; D is unresolved. Germline V CDR1 and CDR2: LGHDT, YNNKEL (reference sequence). Deletions cut 6 bases from V and 6 bases from J, with 11 bases between. The CDR3 has 13 residues. Written as DNA, the CDR3 is TGTGCCAGCAGTTCTGGTAGGGCCGGGGAGCTGTTTTTT. Protein product: CASSSGRAGELFF.

The rearrangement uses TRBV29-1 and TRBJ1-5; D might be TRBD1 (6 bases). This CDR3 region has 13 residues. Germline V lookup: CDR1 SQVTM, CDR2 ANQGSEA. V lost 4 bases to trimming and J lost 6 bases, with 13 bases between them. The CDR3 nucleotides read TGCAGCGTTGGTCCAGGGGCAGGTCAGCCCCAGCATTTT. Its translation: CSVGPGAGQPQHF.

This chain joins TRBV27 and TRBJ1-2, with a possible D match to TRBD1 (5 bases). The V end lost 2 bases, the J end lost 8 bases, and 24 bases lay between the germline ends. Germline V CDR1 and CDR2: MNHEY, SMNVEV (reference sequence). CDR3 length equals 17 residues. This CDR3 is CASSLLGGGAFRTGYTF. CDR3 bases: TGTGCCAGCAGTTTACTCGGGGGGGGAGCCTTCAGGACGGGCTACACCTTC.

This clonotype was observed a handful of times. The chain joins TRBV5-1 to TRBJ1-3, with 9 bases that match TRBD1. J lost 5 bases, V lost 1 base, and 4 bases had no gene match. The CDR3 consists of 15 residues. The germline gives CDR1 SGHRS, CDR2 YFSETQ. CDR3 loop: CASSLTGTGRNTIYF. CDR3 in DNA: TGCGCCAGCAGCTTGACCGGGACAGGGAGAAACACCATATATTTT.

The chain joins TRBV12-3 or TRBV12-4 to TRBJ2-2; 7 bases align to TRBD1. V gave up 2 bases and J gave up 7 bases; unmatched junction bases: 10. The CDR3 extends over 16 amino acids. DNA of the CDR3: TGTGCCAGCAGTTTATCGACAGGGACAAAGTTCGGGGAGCTGTTTTTT. It yields the protein CASSLSTGTKFGELFF.

This clonotype was seen a few times. This sequence joins TRBV12-3 or TRBV12-4 and TRBJ1-5; 9 bases align to TRBD1. The CDR3 length is 14 residues. Trimming took 5 bases from V and 7 from J; bases not matched to a gene: 6. This CDR3 reads CASSPTGGRQPQHF. CDR3 bases: TGTGCCAGCAGTCCCACAGGGGGCAGGCAGCCCCAGCATTTT.

The CDR3 loop is CASSQEGGGNYGYTF. The CDR3 DNA is TGTGCCAGCAGCCAAGAGGGAGGGGGTAACTATGGCTACACCTTC. The chain uses TRBV4-2 and TRBJ1-2; maybe TRBD1 (6 bases). Trimming took off 0 bases at V and 1 base at J, with 9 bases between the two ends. From germline, CDR1 is LGHNA and CDR2 YNFKEQ. The CDR3 runs 15 residues.

The chain couples TRBV15 to TRBJ2-1; 9 bases agree with TRBD2. Germline trimming cut 5 bases from V and 9 bases from J; bases unmatched to any gene: 26. The CDR3 length is 20 residues. Germline V lookup: CDR1 LNHNV, CDR2 YYDKDF (reference sequence). The DNA of the CDR3 is TGTGCCACCAGCGTCCCCACCACAATCGACCCGGGACTAGCAATCAGTGAGCAGTTCTTC. Translation gives CATSVPTTIDPGLAISEQFF.

The chain links TRBV20-1 to TRBJ1-2; D call uncertain. The ends were cut back, 0 bases at V and 4 bases at J, with 15 bases in the middle. The CDR3 consists of 15 residues. Germline-derived CDR1 and CDR2 are DFQATT and SNEGSKA (reference sequence). DNA for the CDR3: TGCAGTGCTAGAGATCCAGGACCGAGACTCTATGGCTACACCTTC. As protein: CSARDPGPRLYGYTF.

This chain uses TRBV20-1 with TRBJ1-6, with 11 nucleotides matching TRBD1. Germline lookup yields CDR1 DFQATT and CDR2 SNEGSKA (reference sequence). The V and J ends lost 1 base and 10 bases, in that order; junction bases with no gene match: 6. The length of the CDR3 is 15 residues. CDR3 DNA: TGCAGTGCTAGAGGAGGACAGGGGGCCTCGTCACCCCTCCACTTT. It specifies CSARGGQGASSPLHF.

This chain links TRBV12-3 or TRBV12-4 with TRBJ1-6, with a weak D call TRBD1 (6 bases). The CDR3 is made up of 15 amino acids. V was cut by 6 bases and J by 7 bases, with 16 bases left in between. CDR3 amino acids: CASSPLPGANSPLHF. In nucleotides, the CDR3 is TGTGCCAGCAGCCCTTTGCCAGGGGCGAATTCACCCCTCCACTTT.

This clonotype was picked up a small number of times. The chain employs TRBV6-5 and TRBJ1-4, with a possible D match to TRBD1 (6 bases). The CDR3 is 15 amino acids. Germline V gene sequence: CDR1 MNHEY, CDR2 SVGAGI. V lost 6 bases and J lost 4, with 15 bases in between. The CDR3 reads CASSSAGALNEKLFF. Here the CDR3 DNA reads TGTGCCAGCAGCTCCGCAGGGGCTCTTAATGAAAAACTGTTTTTT.

The rearrangement joins TRBV5-5 to TRBJ2-3, with 8 nucleotides matching TRBD1. The CDR3 extends over 17 amino acids. Per the germline V gene, CDR1 is SGHKS and CDR2 is YYEKEE (reference sequence). V gave up 4 bases and J gave up 1 base; unmatched junction bases: 11. CDR3 coding DNA: TGTGCCAGCAGCCTTCTCCGACAGGGGAGCGGCACAGATACGCAGTATTTT. This codes for CASSLLRQGSGTDTQYF.

This clonotype was counted only a few times. J is TRBJ2-1 and V is TRBV25-1; no firm D call. The CDR3 consists of 11 residues. CDR1 is MGHDK, CDR2 SYGVNS, per germline. V was shortened by 5 bases and J by 8 bases, with 7 bases between the two germline ends. The CDR3 DNA reads as TGTGCCAGCAGTCCCCTGGATGAGCAGTTCTTC. It specifies CASSPLDEQFF.

This clonotype was observed a handful of times. The chain joins TRBV5-6 to TRBJ1-5; D perhaps matches TRBD1 (5 bases). The germline gives CDR1 SGHDT, CDR2 YYEEEE. V lost 1 base and J 4 bases, leaving 9 bases between the germline ends. This CDR3 has 14 residues. CDR3: CASSLWAGNQPQHF. CDR3 bases: TGTGCCAGCAGCTTGTGGGCAGGGAATCAGCCCCAGCATTTT.

The chain has TRBV4-3 and TRBJ2-7; D is ambiguous. V was cut by 1 base and J by 1 base, with 11 bases left in between. Germline V CDR1 and CDR2: LGHNA, YSLEER. There are 15 residues in the CDR3. The CDR3 DNA follows: TGCGCCAGCAGCCAAGCGATGGCAGCGTCCTACGAGCAGTACTTC. Protein: CASSQAMAASYEQYF.

This clonotype was seen only a few times. This chain connects TRBV20-1 to TRBJ1-1; weak D call: TRBD1 (5 bases). Deletions cut 2 bases from V and 4 bases from J, with 14 bases between. Germline V gives CDR1 DFQATT, CDR2 SNEGSKA (reference sequence). This CDR3 has 14 amino acids. CDR3 amino acids: CSARIDGGSTEAFF. CDR3 nucleotide sequence: TGCAGTGCTAGAATCGACGGGGGAAGCACTGAAGCTTTCTTT.

This sequence joins TRBV9 and TRBJ2-2, with a tentative D call TRBD1 (6 bases). Germline CDR1 is SGDLS and CDR2 is YYNGEE. V was cut by 0 bases and J by 5 bases, with 11 bases left in between. CDR3 length: 15 amino acids. This CDR3 reads CASSVAPGVTGELFF. CDR3 coding DNA: TGTGCCAGCAGCGTAGCCCCAGGGGTGACCGGGGAGCTGTTTTTT.

Only a few counts were recorded for this clonotype. The chain links TRBV10-3 to TRBJ1-5; TRBD1 matches 7 bases. The CDR3 is 16 residues long. The V gene's germline CDR1 is ENHRY and CDR2 SYGVKD. Germline trimming cut 0 bases from V and 3 bases from J; bases unmatched to any gene: 5. The CDR3 coding sequence is TGTGCCATCAGTGAGTCGCCAGGGGGTCTCAATCAGCCCCAGCATTTT. Its protein product is CAISESPGGLNQPQHF.

This clonotype occurred a few times. V and J are TRBV12-3 or TRBV12-4 and TRBJ1-1; D remains ambiguous. Trimming took off 3 bases at V and 0 bases at J, with 17 bases between the two ends. The CDR3 loop spans 17 amino acids. The CDR3 nucleotides read TGTGCCAGCAGTTTGATGGCGGGCAGCCTCATGAACACTGAAGCTTTCTTT. Residues: CASSLMAGSLMNTEAFF.

On this clonotype itself: One end of the junction is discordant with germline, which a read error may explain. This chain uses TRBV7-2 with TRBJ2-1; 10 nucleotides match TRBD2. The length of the CDR3 is 14 residues. The germline V gene encodes CDR1 SGHTA and CDR2 FQGNSA. CDR3 in DNA: TGTGCCAGCAGTTTAGCGGGGGGCATCAATGAGCAGTTCTTC. Residues: CASSLAGGINEQFF. Full variable domain (rest looked up from reference TRBV7-2 and TRBJ2-1): GAGVSQSPSNKVTEKGKDVELRCDPISGHTALYWYRQSLGQGLEFLIYFQGNSAPDKSGLPSDRFSAERTGGSVSTLTIQRTQQEDSAVYLCASSLAGGINEQFFGPGTRLTVL.

CDR3 nucleotides: TGTGCCAGCAGCTCCCTTCCCGGGACGCAGACAACTAATGAAAAACTGTTTTTT. Protein: CASSSLPGTQTTNEKLFF. V is TRBV7-3 and J is TRBJ1-4; D is perhaps TRBD1 (5 bases). Deletions cut 4 bases from V and 0 bases from J, with 18 bases between. Germline CDR1 reads SGHTA; CDR2 reads FQGTGA. This CDR3 spans 18 amino acids.

The V call is TRBV20-1, the J call TRBJ1-4; D call uncertain. Germline loops: CDR1 DFQATT, CDR2 SNEGSKA (reference sequence). V was trimmed by 0 bases and J by 4 bases, leaving 9 bases between them. This CDR3 contains 14 residues. CDR3 nucleotide sequence: TGCAGTGCTAGAGATAGCCCCGATAATGAAAAACTGTTTTTT. This encodes CSARDSPDNEKLFF.

In its sample, this clonotype was seen a few times. This rearrangement joins TRBV18 to TRBJ2-1; D call uncertain. The V and J ends lost 1 base and 5 bases respectively, with 21 bases between them. CDR1 KGHSH and CDR2 LQKENI come from the germline V gene. This CDR3 region has 18 residues. CDR3 residues: CASSPRVGLGLLNNEQFF. CDR3 coding DNA: TGTGCCAGCTCACCACGGGTCGGCCTCGGCCTTCTCAACAATGAGCAGTTCTTC.

This clonotype came up many times. Compared with germline, one end of the junction differs, possibly owing to a read error. V and J are TRBV29-1 and TRBJ1-2; 8 positions agree with TRBD1. The length of the CDR3 is 15 residues. The germline CDR1 and CDR2 sequences are SQVTM and ANQGSEA. CDR3 bases: TGCAGCGTGGAAGGAGGAGACAGGGGCCTCTATGGCTACACCTTC. It is translated as CSVEGGDRGLYGYTF. Drawing the rest from reference TRBV29-1 and TRBJ1-2, the complete variable domain is SAVISQKPSRDICQRGTSLTIQCQVDSQVTMMFWYRQQPGQSLTLIATANQGSEATYESGFVIDKFPISRPNLTFSTLTVSNMSPEDSSIYLCSVEGGDRGLYGYTFGSGTRLTVV.